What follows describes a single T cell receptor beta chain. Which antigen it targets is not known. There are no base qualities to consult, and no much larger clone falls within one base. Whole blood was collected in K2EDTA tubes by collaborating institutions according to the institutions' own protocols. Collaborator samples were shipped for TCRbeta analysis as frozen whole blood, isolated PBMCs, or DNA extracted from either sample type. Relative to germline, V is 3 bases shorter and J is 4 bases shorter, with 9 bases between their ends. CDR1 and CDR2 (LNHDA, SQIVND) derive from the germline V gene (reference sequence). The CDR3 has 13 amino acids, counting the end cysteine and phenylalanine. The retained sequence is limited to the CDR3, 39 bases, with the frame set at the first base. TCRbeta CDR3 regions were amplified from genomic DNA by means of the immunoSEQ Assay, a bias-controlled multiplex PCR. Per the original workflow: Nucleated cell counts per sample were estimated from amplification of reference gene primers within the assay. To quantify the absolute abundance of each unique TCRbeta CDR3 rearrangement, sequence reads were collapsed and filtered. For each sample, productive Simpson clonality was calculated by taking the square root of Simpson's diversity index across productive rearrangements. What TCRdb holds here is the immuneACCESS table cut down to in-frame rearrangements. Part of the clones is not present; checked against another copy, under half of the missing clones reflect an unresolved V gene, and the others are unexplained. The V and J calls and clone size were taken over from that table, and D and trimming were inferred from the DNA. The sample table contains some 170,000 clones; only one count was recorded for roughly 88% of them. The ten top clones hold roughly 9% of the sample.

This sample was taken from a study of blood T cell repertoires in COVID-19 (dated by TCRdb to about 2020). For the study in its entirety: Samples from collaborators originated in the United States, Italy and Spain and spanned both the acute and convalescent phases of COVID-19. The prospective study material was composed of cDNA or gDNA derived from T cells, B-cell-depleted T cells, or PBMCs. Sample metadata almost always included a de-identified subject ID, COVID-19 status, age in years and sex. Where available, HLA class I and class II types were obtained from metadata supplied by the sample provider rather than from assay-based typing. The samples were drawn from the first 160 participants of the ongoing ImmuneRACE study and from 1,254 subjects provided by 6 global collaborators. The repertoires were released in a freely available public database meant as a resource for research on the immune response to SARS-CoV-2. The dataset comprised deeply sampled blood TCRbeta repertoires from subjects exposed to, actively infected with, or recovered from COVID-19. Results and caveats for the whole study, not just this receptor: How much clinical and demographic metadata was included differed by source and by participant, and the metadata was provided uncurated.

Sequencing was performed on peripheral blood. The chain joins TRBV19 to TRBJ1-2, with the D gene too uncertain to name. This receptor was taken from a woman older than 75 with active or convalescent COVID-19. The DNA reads TGTGCCAGTAGTATTCGCGGGCCCTATGGCTACACCTTC. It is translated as CASSIRGPYGYTF.